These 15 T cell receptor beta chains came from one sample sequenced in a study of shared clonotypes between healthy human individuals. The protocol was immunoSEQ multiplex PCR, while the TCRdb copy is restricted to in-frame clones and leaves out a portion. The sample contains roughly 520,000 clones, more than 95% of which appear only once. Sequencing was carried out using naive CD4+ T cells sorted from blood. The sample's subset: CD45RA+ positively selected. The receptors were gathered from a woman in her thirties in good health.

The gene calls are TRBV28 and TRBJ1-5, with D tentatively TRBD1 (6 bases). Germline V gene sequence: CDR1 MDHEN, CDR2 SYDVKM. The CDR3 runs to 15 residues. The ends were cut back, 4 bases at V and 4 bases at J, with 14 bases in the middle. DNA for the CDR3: TGTGCCAGCAGTTCCGGACAGATAGTAAATCAGCCCCAGCATTTT. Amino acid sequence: CASSSGQIVNQPQHF.

The CDR3 here is CASSLRQGSTEAFF. The CDR3 coding sequence is TGTGCCAGCAGTCTAAGACAGGGCTCCACTGAAGCTTTCTTT. The chain uses TRBV28 and TRBJ1-1; the match to TRBD1 covers 7 bases. Looked up from germline, CDR1 is MDHEN and CDR2 is SYDVKM. Germline trimming cut 5 bases from V and 4 bases from J; bases unmatched to any gene: 7. This CDR3 comprises 14 residues.

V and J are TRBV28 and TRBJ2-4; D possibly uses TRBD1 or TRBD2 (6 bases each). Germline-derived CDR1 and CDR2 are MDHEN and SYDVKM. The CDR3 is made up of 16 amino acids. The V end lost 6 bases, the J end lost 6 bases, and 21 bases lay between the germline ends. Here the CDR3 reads CASSPGGYQGRNIQYF. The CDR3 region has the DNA TGTGCCAGCAGCCCCGGGGGATATCAGGGGAGAAACATTCAGTACTTC. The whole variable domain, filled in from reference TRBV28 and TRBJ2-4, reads DVKVTQSSRYLVKRTGEKVFLECVQDMDHENMFWYRQDPGLGLRLIYFSYDVKMKEKGDIPEGYSVSREKKERFSLILESASTNQTSMYLCASSPGGYQGRNIQYFGAGTRLSVL.

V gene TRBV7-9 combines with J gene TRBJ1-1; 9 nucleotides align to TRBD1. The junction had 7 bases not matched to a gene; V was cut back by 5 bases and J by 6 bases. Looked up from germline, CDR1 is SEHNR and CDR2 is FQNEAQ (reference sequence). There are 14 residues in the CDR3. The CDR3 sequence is CASSTTGGGSEAFF. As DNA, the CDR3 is TGTGCCAGCAGCACCACAGGGGGCGGATCTGAAGCTTTCTTT.

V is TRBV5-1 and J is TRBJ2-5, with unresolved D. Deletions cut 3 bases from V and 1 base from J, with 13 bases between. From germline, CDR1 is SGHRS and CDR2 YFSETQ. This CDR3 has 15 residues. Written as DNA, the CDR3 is TGCGCCAGCAGCTCAGCTCGAAATCGCCAAGAGACCCAGTACTTC. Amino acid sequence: CASSSARNRQETQYF.

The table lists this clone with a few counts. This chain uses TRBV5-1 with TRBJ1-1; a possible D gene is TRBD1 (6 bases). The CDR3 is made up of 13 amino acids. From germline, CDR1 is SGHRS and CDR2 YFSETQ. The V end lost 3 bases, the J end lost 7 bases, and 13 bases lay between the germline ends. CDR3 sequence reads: CASSSGTPDEAFF. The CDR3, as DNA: TGCGCCAGCAGCTCCGGGACACCGGATGAAGCTTTCTTT.

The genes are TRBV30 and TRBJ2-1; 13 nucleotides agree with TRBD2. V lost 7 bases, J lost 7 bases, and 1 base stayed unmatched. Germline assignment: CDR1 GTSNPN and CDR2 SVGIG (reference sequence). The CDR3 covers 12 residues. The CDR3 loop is CALLAGGNEQFF. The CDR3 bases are TGTGCCTTACTAGCGGGAGGGAATGAGCAGTTCTTC.

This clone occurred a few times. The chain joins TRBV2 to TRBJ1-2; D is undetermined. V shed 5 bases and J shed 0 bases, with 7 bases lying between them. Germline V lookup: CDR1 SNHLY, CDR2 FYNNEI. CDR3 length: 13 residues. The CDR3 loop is CASSTYANYGYTF. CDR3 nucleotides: TGTGCCAGCAGTACCTATGCTAACTATGGCTACACCTTC.

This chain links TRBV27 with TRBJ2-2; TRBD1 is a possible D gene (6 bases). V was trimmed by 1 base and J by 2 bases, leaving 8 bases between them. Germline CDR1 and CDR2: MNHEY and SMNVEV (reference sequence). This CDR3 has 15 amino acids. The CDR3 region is CASSLWGPNTGELFF. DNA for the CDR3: TGTGCCAGCAGTTTATGGGGGCCCAACACCGGGGAGCTGTTTTTT.

The CDR3 coding sequence is TGTGCCAGCAGCTTTACTAGAAACGAGCAGTACTTC. This gives the protein CASSFTRNEQYF. V gene TRBV5-6 combines with J gene TRBJ2-7, with a possible D match to TRBD2 (5 bases). Germline V gene data show CDR1 as SGHDT and CDR2 as YYEEEE. V lost 2 bases to trimming and J lost 5 bases, with 8 bases between them. The CDR3 has 12 residues.

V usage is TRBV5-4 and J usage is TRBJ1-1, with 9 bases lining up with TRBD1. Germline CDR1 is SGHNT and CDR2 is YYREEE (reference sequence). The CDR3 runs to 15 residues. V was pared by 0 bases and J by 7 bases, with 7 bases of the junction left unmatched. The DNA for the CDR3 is TGTGCCAGCAGCTTGGGGGGGGACAGGGTACGTGAAGCTTTCTTT. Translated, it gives CASSLGGDRVREAFF.

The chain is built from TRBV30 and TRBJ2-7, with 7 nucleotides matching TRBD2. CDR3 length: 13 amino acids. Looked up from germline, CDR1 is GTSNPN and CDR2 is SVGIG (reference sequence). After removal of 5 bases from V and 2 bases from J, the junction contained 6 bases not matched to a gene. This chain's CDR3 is CAWVRDYTYEQYF. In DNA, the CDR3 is TGTGCCTGGGTGCGGGACTATACCTACGAGCAGTACTTC.

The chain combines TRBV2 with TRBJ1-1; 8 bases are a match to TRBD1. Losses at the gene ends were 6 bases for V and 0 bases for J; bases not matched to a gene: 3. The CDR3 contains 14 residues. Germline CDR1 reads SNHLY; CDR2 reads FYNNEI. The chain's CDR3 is CASSSGGLNTEAFF. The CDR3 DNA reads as TGTGCCAGCAGCTCAGGGGGCCTGAACACTGAAGCTTTCTTT.

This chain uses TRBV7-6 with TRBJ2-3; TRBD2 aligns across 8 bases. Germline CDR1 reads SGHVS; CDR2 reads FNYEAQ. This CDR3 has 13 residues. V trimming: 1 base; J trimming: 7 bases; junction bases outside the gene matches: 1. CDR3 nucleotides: TGTGCCAGCAGCTTAGGACTAGCGAATACGCAGTATTTT. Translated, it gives CASSLGLANTQYF.

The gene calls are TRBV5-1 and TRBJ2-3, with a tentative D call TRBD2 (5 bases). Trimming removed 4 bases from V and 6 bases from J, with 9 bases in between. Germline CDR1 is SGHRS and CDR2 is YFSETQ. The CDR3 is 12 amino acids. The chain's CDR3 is CASSTQRDTQYF. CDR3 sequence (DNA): TGCGCCAGCAGCACACAGCGGGATACGCAGTATTTT.